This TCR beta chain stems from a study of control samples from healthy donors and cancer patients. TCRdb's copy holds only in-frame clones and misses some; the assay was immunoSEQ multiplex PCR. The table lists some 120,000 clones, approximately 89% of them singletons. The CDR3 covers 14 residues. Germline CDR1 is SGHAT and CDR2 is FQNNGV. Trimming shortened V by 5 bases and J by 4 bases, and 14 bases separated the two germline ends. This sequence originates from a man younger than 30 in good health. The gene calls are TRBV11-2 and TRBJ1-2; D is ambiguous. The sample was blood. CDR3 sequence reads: CASSTAPQVYGYTF. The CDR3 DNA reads TGTGCCAGCAGCACCGCCCCGCAGGTCTATGGCTACACCTTC.